This is a list of T cell receptor beta chains from one sample in a study of spatial heterogeneity in lung cancer. Using its own MiXCR run on the 5' RACE reads, TCRdb lists one record per CDR3 protein. The sample holds tens of thousands of distinct CDR3 sequences, roughly 5.2% seen once. Sequencing was performed on PBMCs, taken at surgery. Every receptor here comes from a female donor with early-stage non-small cell lung cancer. CDR3s include the opening cysteine and the closing phenylalanine or tryptophan. A D gene is named only where the DNA matches it firmly. Clone size is not always given. Where it is, it says once, few, many or a class for expanded clones.

D,J,V,size,DNA,CDR3
.,TRBJ2-7,TRBV6-6,many,TGTGCCAGCCGGACAGAGATCTACGAGCAGTACTTC,CASRTEIYEQYF
.,TRBJ1-6,TRBV28,.,TGTGCCAGCCCTGGGGGGGCTCAGGGTTCTAATTCACCCCTCCACTTT,CASPGGAQGSNSPLHF
.,TRBJ2-3,TRBV6-2/TRBV6-3,.,TGTGCCAGCCAACGGGGGACCTATAGCACAGATACGCAGTATTTT,CASQRGTYSTDTQYF
.,TRBJ2-7,TRBV5-1,many,TGCGCCAGCAGCACGGACGGAACCTACGAGCAGTACTTC,CASSTDGTYEQYF
TRBD1,TRBJ1-2,TRBV6-2/TRBV6-3,once,TGTGCCAGCAGTTCCACAGGGGCAATCCTCTATGGCTACACCTTC,CASSSTGAILYGYTF
TRBD1,TRBJ2-5,TRBV7-2,few,TGTGCCAGCAGCGTACCGGGACAGGGTCGAGAGACCCAGTACTTC,CASSVPGQGRETQYF
TRBD1,TRBJ1-5,TRBV28,many,TGTGCCAGCAGTCCCGGGACAGCCCAGCTGGGGCCCCAGCATTTT,CASSPGTAQLGPQHF
.,TRBJ2-7,TRBV6-2/TRBV6-3,.,TGTGCCAGCAGCCCTTTTAGGGCCGAGCAGTACTTC,CASSPFRAEQYF
TRBD2,TRBJ2-5,TRBV12-3/TRBV12-4,.,TGTGCCAGCAGTCCCGGGTTAGCGGGGGGACTTAGGGAGACCCAGTACTTC,CASSPGLAGGLRETQYF
.,TRBJ1-2,TRBV6-5,few,TGTGCCAGCAGTTGGCCTCAGGGAATCTATGGCTACACCTTC,CASSWPQGIYGYTF
.,TRBJ1-5,TRBV5-6,.,TGTGCCAGCAGCTTGACCGGACAGAACAATCAGCCCCAGCATTTT,CASSLTGQNNQPQHF
TRBD1,TRBJ2-5,TRBV12-3/TRBV12-4,many,TGTGCCACCAGGGGGCGCGGGGAGACCCAGTACTTC,CATRGRGETQYF
.,TRBJ1-5,TRBV4-3,few,TGCGCCAGCAGCCAGGCCCTACAGGGTACTCAGCCCCAGCATTTT,CASSQALQGTQPQHF
.,TRBJ1-6,TRBV20-1,.,TGCAGTGCTAAAGCTGGGAGCTCCTATAATTCACCCCTCCACTTT,CSAKAGSSYNSPLHF
.,TRBJ2-7,TRBV21-1,few,TGTGCCAGCAGCAAAGAGGGGACGGCACGTACAACCTACGAGCAGTACTTC,CASSKEGTARTTYEQYF
TRBD2,TRBJ2-1,TRBV7-2,few,TGTGCCAGCAGCAGTATGATGGGACTAGAGTACAATGAGCAGTTCTTC,CASSSMMGLEYNEQFF
.,TRBJ1-1,TRBV18,many,TGTGCCAGCTCAAACAGGGAGAACACTGAAGCTTTCTTT,CASSNRENTEAFF
.,TRBJ2-1,TRBV7-2,many,TGTGCCAGCAGCTTCCCCGGGGTAGCTACGCAGTTCTTC,CASSFPGVATQFF
.,TRBJ2-6,TRBV2,many,TGTGCCAGCATGACTGCCCTCTCTGGGGCCAACGTCCTGACTTTC,CASMTALSGANVLTF
.,TRBJ1-2,TRBV6-1,few,TGTGCCAGCAAAGGCCTTTGGGGATATGGCTACACCTTC,CASKGLWGYGYTF
TRBD2,TRBJ2-7,TRBV12-3/TRBV12-4,many,TGTGCCAGCAGTACGACTAGCGGGGGGGCCTACGAGCAGTACTTC,CASSTTSGGAYEQYF
.,TRBJ2-1,TRBV9,many,TGTGCCAGCAGCGTAGAGTGGAGGGGTGAGCAGTTCTTC,CASSVEWRGEQFF
.,TRBJ2-4,TRBV7-2,many,TGTGCCAGCAGCTTAGTCTGGGAGCGGGTAGCCAAAAACATTCAGTACTTC,CASSLVWERVAKNIQYF
TRBD2,TRBJ2-3,TRBV19,few,TGTGCCAGTAGTCCGGGACTAGCATTCACAGATACGCAGTATTTT,CASSPGLAFTDTQYF
.,TRBJ1-2,TRBV4-3,many,TGCGCCAGCAGCCAAAAAAGAGGCAATCCCTATGGCTACACCTTC,CASSQKRGNPYGYTF
TRBD1,TRBJ1-2,TRBV15,many,TGTGCCACCAGCCCCAGACAGGGCCTTAACTATGGCTACACCTTC,CATSPRQGLNYGYTF
TRBD2,TRBJ2-7,TRBV6-5,.,TGTGCCAGCAGTTACCCAACGACTAGCGGGGTTCCCTACGAGCAGTACTTC,CASSYPTTSGVPYEQYF
.,TRBJ2-1,TRBV20-1,.,TGCAGTGCTACATTTGGTAGCGGCTACAATGAGCAGTTCTTC,CSATFGSGYNEQFF
.,TRBJ1-6,TRBV2,many,TGTGCCAGCAGTGTTGACAATCAGAGATCCTTCTTCCACTTT,CASSVDNQRSFFHF
TRBD1,TRBJ2-7,TRBV27,.,TGTGCCAGCAGTCAGGGGACAGGGGTTTCCTACGAGCAGTACTTC,CASSQGTGVSYEQYF
.,TRBJ1-5,TRBV30,.,TGTGCCTGGAGTTGGGGGGAAGGTCAGCCCCAGCATTTT,CAWSWGEGQPQHF
.,TRBJ1-2,TRBV12-3/TRBV12-4,many,TGTGCCAGCAGTTTTATGTTGGGGGGCGAGGATGGCTACACCTTC,CASSFMLGGEDGYTF
TRBD1,TRBJ1-1,TRBV11-2,many,TGTGCCAGCAGCTCGACCAGGGGGCGTGTGAACACTGAAGCTTTCTTT,CASSSTRGRVNTEAFF
.,TRBJ1-2,TRBV5-8,many,TGTGCCAGCAGCTTCACGGGGTACTATGGCTACACCTTC,CASSFTGYYGYTF
.,TRBJ1-3,TRBV2,many,TGTGCCAGCAGCGCTACAGGGCCCCACGGAAACACCATATATTTT,CASSATGPHGNTIYF
.,TRBJ1-1,TRBV7-2,.,TGTGCCAGCAGCTTAGATGGCAGTCAGGACACTGAAGCTTTCTTT,CASSLDGSQDTEAFF
TRBD1,TRBJ1-3,TRBV5-1,many,TGCGCCAGCAGCTTGGTAGGGGGCGCGACGGGAAACACCATATATTTT,CASSLVGGATGNTIYF
.,TRBJ1-5,TRBV2,few,TGTGCCAGCGCTGATTACGATAGCAATCAGCCCCAGCATTTT,CASADYDSNQPQHF
TRBD2,TRBJ2-1,TRBV9,many,TGTGCCAGCAGCTCCCGGACTAGCCCCTACAATGAGCAGTTCTTC,CASSSRTSPYNEQFF
.,TRBJ2-5,TRBV5-1,many,TGCGCCAGCAGCTTGGTCGGCACAGTCCAAGAGACCCAGTACTTC,CASSLVGTVQETQYF
.,TRBJ2-7,TRBV20-1,many,TGCAGTGCGGGGTTCGAGCCCCCCATGCAGTACTTC,CSAGFEPPMQYF
.,TRBJ2-1,TRBV11-2,many,TGTGCCAGCAGCTCGGACCTGCTGCAGTTCTTC,CASSSDLLQFF
TRBD2,TRBJ2-3,TRBV3-1,.,TGTGCCAGCAGCCAAGACGCGCGGGGGGGCAGCACAGATACGCAGTATTTT,CASSQDARGGSTDTQYF
TRBD2,TRBJ2-1,TRBV11-2,many,TGTGCCAGCAGCTCCATAGCGGGGGGGCCTACGCAGTTCTTC,CASSSIAGGPTQFF
TRBD1,TRBJ1-4,TRBV20-1,many,TGCAGTGCGAACAGGGGTTTGGGTGATGAAAAACTGTTTTTT,CSANRGLGDEKLFF
.,TRBJ2-5,TRBV5-1,many,TGCGCCAGCAGCTTAACGGGAAGAACAGAGACCCAGTACTTC,CASSLTGRTETQYF
.,TRBJ2-7,TRBV3-1,.,TGTGCCAGCAGCCAAGCCTGGTCTATCTCCTACGAGCAGTACTTC,CASSQAWSISYEQYF
.,TRBJ2-5,TRBV27,many,TGTGCCAGCAGTTTATTCCCCGGAGAGACCCAGTACTTC,CASSLFPGETQYF